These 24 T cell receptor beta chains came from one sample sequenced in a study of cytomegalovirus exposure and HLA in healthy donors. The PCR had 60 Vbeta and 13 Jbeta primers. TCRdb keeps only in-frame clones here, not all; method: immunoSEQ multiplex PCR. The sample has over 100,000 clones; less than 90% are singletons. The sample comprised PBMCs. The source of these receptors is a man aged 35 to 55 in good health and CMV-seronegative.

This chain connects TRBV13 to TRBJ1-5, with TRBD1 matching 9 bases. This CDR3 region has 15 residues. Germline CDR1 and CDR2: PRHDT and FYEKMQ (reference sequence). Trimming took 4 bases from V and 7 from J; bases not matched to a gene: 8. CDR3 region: CASSSDRGGGQPQHF. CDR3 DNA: TGTGCCAGCAGCTCGGACAGGGGAGGCGGACAGCCCCAGCATTTT.

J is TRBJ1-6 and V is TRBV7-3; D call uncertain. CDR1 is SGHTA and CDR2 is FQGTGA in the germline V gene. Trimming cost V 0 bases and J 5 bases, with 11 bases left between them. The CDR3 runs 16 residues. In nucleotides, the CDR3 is TGTGCCAGCAGCTTAACGTCGGCAGCGAATAATTCACCCCTCCACTTT. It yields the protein CASSLTSAANNSPLHF.

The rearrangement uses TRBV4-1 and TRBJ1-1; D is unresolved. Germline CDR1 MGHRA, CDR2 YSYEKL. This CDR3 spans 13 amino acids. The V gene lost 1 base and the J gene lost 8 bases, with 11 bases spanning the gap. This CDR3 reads CASSQGSPAEAFF. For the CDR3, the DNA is TGCGCCAGCAGCCAAGGGTCCCCAGCGGAAGCTTTCTTT.

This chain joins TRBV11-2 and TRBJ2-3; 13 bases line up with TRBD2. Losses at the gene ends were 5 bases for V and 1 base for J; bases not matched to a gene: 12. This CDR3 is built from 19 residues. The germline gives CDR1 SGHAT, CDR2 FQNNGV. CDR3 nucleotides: TGTGCCAGCAGCCCCCGACTAGCGGGGGGATCCTCTGGCACAGATACGCAGTATTTT. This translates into CASSPRLAGGSSGTDTQYF.

The DNA for the CDR3 is TGCGCCAGCAGCTTGGGGACTAGCGGAGGAGAGACCCAGTACTTC. Protein product: CASSLGTSGGETQYF. This chain joins TRBV5-1 and TRBJ2-5; 10 nucleotides agree with TRBD2. With V trimmed by 0 bases and J by 4 bases, 3 bases remained unmatched. This CDR3 is built from 15 residues. CDR1 is SGHRS, CDR2 YFSETQ, per germline.

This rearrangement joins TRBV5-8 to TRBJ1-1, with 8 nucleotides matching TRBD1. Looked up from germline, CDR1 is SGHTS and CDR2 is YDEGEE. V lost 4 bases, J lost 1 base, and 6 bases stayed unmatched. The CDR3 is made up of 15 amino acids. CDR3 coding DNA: TGTGCCAGCAGCCGGCAGGGGGCTCAGAACACTGAAGCTTTCTTT. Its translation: CASSRQGAQNTEAFF.

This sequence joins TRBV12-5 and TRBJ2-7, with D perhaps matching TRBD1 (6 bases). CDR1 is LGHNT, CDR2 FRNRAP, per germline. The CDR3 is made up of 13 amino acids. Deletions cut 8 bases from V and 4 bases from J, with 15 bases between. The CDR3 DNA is TGTGCTAGTTCCCGGGACACGACTTACGAGCAGTACTTC. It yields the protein CASSRDTTYEQYF.

The CDR3 spells CASSLGRGGRETQYF. The CDR3 region has the DNA TGTGCCAGCAGCTTGGGTCGGGGGGGCCGTGAGACCCAGTACTTC. The chain links TRBV7-2 to TRBJ2-5, with 8 bases that match TRBD2. Unmatched junction bases numbered 8, after V lost 3 bases and J lost 5 bases. CDR3 length equals 15 residues. CDR1 and CDR2 (germline): SGHTA, FQGNSA.

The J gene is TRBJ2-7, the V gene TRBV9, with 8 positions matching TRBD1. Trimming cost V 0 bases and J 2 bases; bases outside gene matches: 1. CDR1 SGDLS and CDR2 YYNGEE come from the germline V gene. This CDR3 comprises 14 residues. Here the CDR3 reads CASSVDRGTYEQYF. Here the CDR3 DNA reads TGTGCCAGCAGCGTAGACAGGGGGACCTACGAGCAGTACTTC.

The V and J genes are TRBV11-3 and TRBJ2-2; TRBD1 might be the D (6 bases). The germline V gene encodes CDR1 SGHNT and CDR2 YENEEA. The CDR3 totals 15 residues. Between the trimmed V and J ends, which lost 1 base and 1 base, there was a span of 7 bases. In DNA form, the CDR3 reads TGTGCCAGCAGCTTAGGGACAGAGAACACCGGGGAGCTGTTTTTT. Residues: CASSLGTENTGELFF.

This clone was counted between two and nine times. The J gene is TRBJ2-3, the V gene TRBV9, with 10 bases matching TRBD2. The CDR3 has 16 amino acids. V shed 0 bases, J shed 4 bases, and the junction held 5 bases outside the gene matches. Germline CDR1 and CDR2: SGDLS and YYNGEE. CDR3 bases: TGTGCCAGCAGCGTAGATGGTCTAGCGGGGGCAGATACGCAGTATTTT. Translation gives CASSVDGLAGADTQYF.

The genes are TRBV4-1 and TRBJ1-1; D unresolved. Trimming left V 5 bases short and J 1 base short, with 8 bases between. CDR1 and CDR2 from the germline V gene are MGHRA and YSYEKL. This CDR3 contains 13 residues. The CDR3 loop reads CASSWEANTEAFF. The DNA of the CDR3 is TGCGCCAGCAGCTGGGAGGCGAACACTGAAGCTTTCTTT.

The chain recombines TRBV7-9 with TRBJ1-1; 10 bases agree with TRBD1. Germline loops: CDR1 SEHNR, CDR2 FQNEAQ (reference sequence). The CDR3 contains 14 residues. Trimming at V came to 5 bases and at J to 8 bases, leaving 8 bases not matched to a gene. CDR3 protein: CASSPAGTGEEAFF. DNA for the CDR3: TGTGCCAGCAGCCCGGCGGGGACAGGGGAAGAAGCTTTCTTT.

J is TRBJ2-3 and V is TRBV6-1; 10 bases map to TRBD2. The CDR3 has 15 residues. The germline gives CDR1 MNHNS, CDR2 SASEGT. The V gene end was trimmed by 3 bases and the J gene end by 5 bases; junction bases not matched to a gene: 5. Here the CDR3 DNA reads TGTGCCAGCAGTGACTATCTAGCGGGGGAAGATACGCAGTATTTT. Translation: CASSDYLAGEDTQYF.

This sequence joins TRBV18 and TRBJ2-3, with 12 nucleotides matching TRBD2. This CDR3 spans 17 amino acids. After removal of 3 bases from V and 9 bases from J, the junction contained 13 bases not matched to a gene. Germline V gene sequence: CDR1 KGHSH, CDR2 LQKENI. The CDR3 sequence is CASSPRLAGERYYTQYF. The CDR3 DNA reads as TGTGCCAGCTCACCCCGACTAGCGGGGGAGAGATATTACACGCAGTATTTT.

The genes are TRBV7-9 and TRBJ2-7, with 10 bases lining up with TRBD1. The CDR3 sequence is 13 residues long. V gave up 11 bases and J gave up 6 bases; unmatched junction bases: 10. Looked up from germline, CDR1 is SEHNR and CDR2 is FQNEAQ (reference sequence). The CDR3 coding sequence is TGTGCCGCTGGGAGGGACAGGGGCCGCGAGCAGTACTTC. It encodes CAAGRDRGREQYF. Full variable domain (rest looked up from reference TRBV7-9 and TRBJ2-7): DTGVSQNPRHKITKRGQNVTFRCDPISEHNRLYWYRQTLGQGPEFLTYFQNEAQLEKSRLLSDRFSAERPKGSFSTLEIQRTEQGDSAMYLCAAGRDRGREQYFGPGTRLTVT.

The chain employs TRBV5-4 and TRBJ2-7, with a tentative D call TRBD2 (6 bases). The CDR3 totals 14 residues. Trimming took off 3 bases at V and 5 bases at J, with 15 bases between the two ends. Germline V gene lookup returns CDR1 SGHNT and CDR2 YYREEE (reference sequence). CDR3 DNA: TGTGCCAGCAGCTCAACGGGACTTATGGACGAGCAGTACTTC. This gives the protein CASSSTGLMDEQYF.

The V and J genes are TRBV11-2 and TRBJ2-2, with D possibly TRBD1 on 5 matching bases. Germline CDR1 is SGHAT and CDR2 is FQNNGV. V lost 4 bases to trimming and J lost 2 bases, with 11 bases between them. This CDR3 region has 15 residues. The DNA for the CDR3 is TGTGCCAGCAGCTCCCTCGGACAAAACACCGGGGAGCTGTTTTTT. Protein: CASSSLGQNTGELFF.

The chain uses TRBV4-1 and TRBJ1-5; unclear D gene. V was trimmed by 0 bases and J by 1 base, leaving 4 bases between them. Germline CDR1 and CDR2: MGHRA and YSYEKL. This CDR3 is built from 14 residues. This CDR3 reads CASSQDPSNQPQHF. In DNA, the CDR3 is TGCGCCAGCAGCCAAGATCCAAGCAATCAGCCCCAGCATTTT.

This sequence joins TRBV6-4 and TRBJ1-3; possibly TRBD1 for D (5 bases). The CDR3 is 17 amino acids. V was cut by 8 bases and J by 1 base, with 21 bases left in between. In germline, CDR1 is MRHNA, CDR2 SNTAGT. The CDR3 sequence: CASPGGGRDLSGNTIYF. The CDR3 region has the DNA TGTGCCAGCCCTGGGGGAGGGCGCGACCTATCTGGAAACACCATATATTTT.

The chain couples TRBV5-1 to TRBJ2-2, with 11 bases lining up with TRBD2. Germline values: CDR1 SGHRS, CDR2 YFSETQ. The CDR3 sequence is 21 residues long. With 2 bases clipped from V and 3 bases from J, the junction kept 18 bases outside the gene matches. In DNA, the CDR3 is TGCGCCAGCAGCTTTGGACCCACCCTTAGCGGGGGGGCCGGGTACACCGGGGAGCTGTTTTTT. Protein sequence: CASSFGPTLSGGAGYTGELFF.

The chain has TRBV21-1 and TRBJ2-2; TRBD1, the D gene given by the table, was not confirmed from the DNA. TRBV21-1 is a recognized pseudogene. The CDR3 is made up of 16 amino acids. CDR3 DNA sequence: TGTGCCAGCAGCAAAGGACAGGGGGCTATATCCGGGGAGCTGTTTTTT. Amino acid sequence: CASSKGQGAISGELFF.

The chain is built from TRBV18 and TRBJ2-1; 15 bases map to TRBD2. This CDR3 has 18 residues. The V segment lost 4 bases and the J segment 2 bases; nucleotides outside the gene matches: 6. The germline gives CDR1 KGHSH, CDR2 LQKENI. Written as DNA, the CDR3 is TGTGCCAGCTCACACGGACTAGCGGGGGGGCGCCCCTACAATGAGCAGTTCTTC. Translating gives CASSHGLAGGRPYNEQFF.

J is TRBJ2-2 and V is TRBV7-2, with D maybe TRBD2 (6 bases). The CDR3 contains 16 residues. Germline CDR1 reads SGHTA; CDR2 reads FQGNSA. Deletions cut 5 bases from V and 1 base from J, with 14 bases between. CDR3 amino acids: CASSVNGGENTGELFF. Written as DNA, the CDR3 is TGTGCCAGCAGCGTAAACGGCGGGGAGAACACCGGGGAGCTGTTTTTT.